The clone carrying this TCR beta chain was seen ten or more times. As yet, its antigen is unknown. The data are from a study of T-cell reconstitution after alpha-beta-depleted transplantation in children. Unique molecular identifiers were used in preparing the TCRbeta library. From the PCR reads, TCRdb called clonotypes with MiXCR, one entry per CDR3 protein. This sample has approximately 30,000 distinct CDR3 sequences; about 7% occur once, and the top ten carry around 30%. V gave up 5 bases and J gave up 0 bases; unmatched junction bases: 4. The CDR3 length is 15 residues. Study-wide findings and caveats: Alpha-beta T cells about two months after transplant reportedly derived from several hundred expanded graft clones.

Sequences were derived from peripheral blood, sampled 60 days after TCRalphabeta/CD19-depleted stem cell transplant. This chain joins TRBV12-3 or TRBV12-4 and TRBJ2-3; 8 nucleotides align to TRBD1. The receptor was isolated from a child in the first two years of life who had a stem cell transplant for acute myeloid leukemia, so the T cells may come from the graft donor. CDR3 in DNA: TGTGCCAGCAGTCTGGACAGGGAAAGCACAGATACGCAGTATTTT. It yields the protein CASSLDRESTDTQYF.